The clone carrying this T cell receptor beta chain was observed a few times. Its target is not known. Only in-frame clones appear in the TCRdb table, and some are missing; sequencing was by immunoSEQ multiplex PCR. Counted here are some 50,000 clones, about four fifths occurring once; the ten biggest clones make up approximately 16%. This entry belongs to a study of vaccination effects on CD4 cells after COVID-19. Before sequencing took place, the ViraFEST assay used viral peptide pools to expand antigen-specific CD4+ T cells. Once cultured for 10 to 11 days, the cells underwent separation to obtain CD4+ T cells. Vaccination of participants consisted of two doses of either the BNT162b2 or mRNA-1273 vaccine. Peptides at roughly 10 ug/ml and IL-2 at 9.5 to 10 IU/ml were added to two million PBMC per well. Study results and limitations: Marked clonal contraction was seen late after vaccination (in both infection- and vaccine-induced clones).

Trimming stripped 1 base from V and 0 bases from J, with 1 base between. CDR1 SNHLY and CDR2 FYNNEI come from the germline V gene. This CDR3 spans 13 amino acids. The chain links TRBV2 to TRBJ1-5; D not resolved. The starting material was CD4+ T cells from PBMCs cultured with HCoV-OC43 spike peptides, obtained after COVID-19 vaccination. Subset: HCoV-OC43 spike overlapping peptide pool stimulation. The sequence derives from a human donor who received a COVID-19 vaccine. CDR3 in DNA: TGTGCCAGCAGTGAAGTTAGCAATCAGCCCCAGCATTTT. The encoded protein is CASSEVSNQPQHF.